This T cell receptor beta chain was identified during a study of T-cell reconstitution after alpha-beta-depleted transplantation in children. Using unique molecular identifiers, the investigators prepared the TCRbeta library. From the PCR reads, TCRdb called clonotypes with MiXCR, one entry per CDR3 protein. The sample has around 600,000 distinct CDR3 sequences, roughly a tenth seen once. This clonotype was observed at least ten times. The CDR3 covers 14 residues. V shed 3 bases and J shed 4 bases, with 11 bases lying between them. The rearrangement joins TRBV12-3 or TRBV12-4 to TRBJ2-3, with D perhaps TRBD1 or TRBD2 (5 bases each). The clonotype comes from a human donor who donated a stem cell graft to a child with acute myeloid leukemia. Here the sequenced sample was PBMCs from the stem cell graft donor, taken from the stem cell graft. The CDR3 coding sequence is TGTGCCAGCAGTTTCGGGACCCCGCCAGATACGCAGTATTTT. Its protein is CASSFGTPPDTQYF.